The rows below give T cell receptor beta chains drawn from one sample of a study of T cells expressing NK-cell markers. No DNA is given; TCRdb re-called the 5' RACE reads and lists each CDR3 protein once. The table counts 400,000 to 500,000 distinct CDR3 sequences; 6% to 9.5% lies in the top ten. What was sequenced was blood T cells: a sorted CD56 or NKG2C T cell subset, CD4+ or CD8+ T cells, or bulk PBMC T cells (not recorded which). These receptors all stem from a woman aged 18 to 75 in good health. The CDR3 runs from the conserved cysteine through the conserved F or W.

>TRBJ2-5|TRBV7-2
CASSLGLAGGLGTQYF
>TRBJ1-5|TRBV3-1
CASSPRQARTNQPQHF
>TRBJ1-2|TRBV7-9
CASSLGPGQLYGYTF
>TRBJ2-5|TRBV7-8
CASSLGGGNQETQYF
>TRBJ2-5|TRBV7-9
CASSVTGTQRETQYF
>TRBJ1-5|TRBV29-1
CSGREDPNQPQHF
>TRBJ2-5|TRBV7-9
CASSPKTGKETQYF
>TRBJ2-1|TRBV7-2
CASSFTQYTYNEQFF
>TRBJ1-2|TRBV12-3/TRBV12-4
CASSLRDRLLDTF
>TRBJ1-2|TRBV4-3
CASSPSQGRAYGYTF
>TRBJ1-4|TRBV7-2
CASSFAHTAGEKLFF
>TRBJ1-2|TRBV9
CASSVGSGVGYTF
>TRBJ2-7|TRBV14
CASSQDPGAQYF
>TRBJ2-3|TRBV20-1
CSARGAGALDTQYF
>TRBJ2-2|TRBV5-1
CASSTGGLNTGELFF
>TRBJ2-3|TRBV10-3
CAISLADTQYF
>TRBJ2-1|TRBV20-1
CSAREWAVSSYNEQFF
>TRBJ1-2|TRBV3-1
CASSQTGGTYGYTF
>TRBJ2-3|TRBV10-3
CAIKLERAGDTQYF
>TRBJ2-5|TRBV7-9
CASSHLASGGETQYF
>TRBJ2-5|TRBV7-8
CASSLLMGRIQETQYF
>TRBJ1-1|TRBV7-2
CASSLGALNTEAFF
>TRBJ1-6|TRBV5-1
CASSTHPPGDNSPLHF
>TRBJ2-3|TRBV5-6
CASSLRTRADTQYF
>TRBJ2-1|TRBV5-6
CASSFRTGYNEQFF
>TRBJ1-2|TRBV29-1
CSVLLRQGGGGYTF
>TRBJ2-7|TRBV2
CASWEVGQLYEQYF
>TRBJ2-1|TRBV20-1
CSVKRASGRQEQFF
>TRBJ2-1|TRBV7-2
CASSFGPRGAVFRQFF
>TRBJ2-5|TRBV28
CASRPTSEETQYF
>TRBJ1-1|TRBV4-1
CASSQVQGNTEAFF
>TRBJ1-5|TRBV2
CASRGGSHQPQHF
>TRBJ2-3|TRBV7-2
CASSSPGGRADTQYF
>TRBJ2-1|TRBV12-3/TRBV12-4
CASSRPSGTGNNEQFF
>TRBJ2-1|TRBV6-6
CASSTPLGSEQFF
>TRBJ2-5|TRBV29-1
CSVNNPTGGGETQYF
>TRBJ2-6|TRBV23-1
CAGRNPPEFSGANVLTF
>TRBJ1-1|TRBV11-3
CASGQGANTEAFF
>TRBJ2-1|TRBV18
CASSPGQGASEQFF
>TRBJ2-7|TRBV20-1
CSASAGGPREQYF
>TRBJ1-1|TRBV19
CASSLGGRSNTEAFF
>TRBJ2-3|TRBV7-2
CASSLTSGLDTQYF
>TRBJ2-1|TRBV24-1
CATSDRVELNEQFF
>TRBJ1-5|TRBV19
CASSEMTGFGQPQHF
>TRBJ2-2|TRBV7-9
CASSFPQGVGELFF
>TRBJ2-2|TRBV10-3
CAISESRELFF
>TRBJ1-3|TRBV24-1
CATSDPGQAGNTIYF
>TRBJ2-5|TRBV20-1
CSANSGIQETQYF
>TRBJ2-5|TRBV24-1
CATSDLAQGGETQYF
>TRBJ2-7|TRBV2
CASSDWGQVGYEQYF
>TRBJ1-1|TRBV6-2/TRBV6-3
CASSRHRDGTEAFF
>TRBJ2-5|TRBV18
CASSPGQTTFQETQYF
>TRBJ2-3|TRBV7-2
CASSLPPLDTQYF
>TRBJ2-3|TRBV7-8
CASSSRRVDTQYF